The 24 T cell receptor beta chains below were found in one sample sequenced in a study of cytomegalovirus exposure and HLA in healthy donors (dated by TCRdb to between 2016 and 2019). To prepare the library, the immunoSEQ multiplex PCR assay was applied. For the multiplex PCR, a mixture combining 60 forward primers for TCR Vbeta segments and 13 reverse primers for TCR Jbeta segments was used. The clones in this table, taken by TCRdb from immuneACCESS, are in-frame only. Not every clone is retained; where verified, under half of the shortfall comes from an unresolved V gene, and the cause of the rest is unknown. For this sample there are some 210,000 clones; more than 75% appear just once. The ten biggest clones cover 3.8% of the sample. The specimen was PBMCs. The receptor source for this set is a male donor in good health and CMV-seronegative.

This clone was observed a few times. The rearrangement links TRBV30 to TRBJ2-2, with D tentatively TRBD2 (5 bases). V lost 0 bases and J lost 3, with 11 bases in between. The CDR3 consists of 15 residues. Germline CDR1 reads GTSNPN; CDR2 reads SVGIG (reference sequence). The CDR3 coding sequence is TGTGCCTGGAGTGTACTAGGGCGACACACCGGGGAGCTGTTTTTT. This sequence encodes CAWSVLGRHTGELFF.

This chain links TRBV30 with TRBJ1-1, with TRBD1 as a possible D gene (6 bases). Germline V CDR1 and CDR2: GTSNPN, SVGIG (reference sequence). This CDR3 is built from 17 residues. The germline V and J ends were trimmed by 1 base and 6 bases, with 24 bases remaining between them. The CDR3 spells CAWSGGQGRSLMAEAFF. CDR3 bases: TGTGCCTGGAGTGGGGGGCAGGGGCGGTCGTTAATGGCTGAAGCTTTCTTT.

V gene TRBV7-9 combines with J gene TRBJ2-2; 8 positions match TRBD1. This CDR3 spans 16 amino acids. Trimming cost V 3 bases and J 2 bases; bases outside gene matches: 5. Germline CDR1 SEHNR, CDR2 FQNEAQ (reference sequence). CDR3 sequence (DNA): TGTGCCAGCAGCTTGGGACAGGCTCGAAACACCGGGGAGCTGTTTTTT. It is translated as CASSLGQARNTGELFF.

V is TRBV19 and J is TRBJ1-6; 7 nucleotides line up with TRBD1. In germline, CDR1 is LNHDA, CDR2 SQIVND (reference sequence). This CDR3 has 14 residues. V lost 5 bases, J lost 5 bases, and 3 bases stayed unmatched. CDR3 amino acids: CASSAGTDNSPLHF. For the CDR3, the DNA is TGTGCCAGTAGTGCCGGGACAGATAATTCACCCCTCCACTTT.

There are a few counts of this clone. The J gene is TRBJ1-4, the V gene TRBV19, with D tentatively TRBD1 (5 bases). CDR1 LNHDA and CDR2 SQIVND come from the germline V gene (reference sequence). V was trimmed by 7 bases and J by 0 bases, leaving 12 bases between them. This CDR3 comprises 15 residues. The CDR3 DNA sequence: TGTGCCAGTATTGGCGGGGGGGCAACTAATGAAAAACTGTTTTTT. It yields the protein CASIGGGATNEKLFF.

This clone was observed a few times. This chain connects TRBV6-5 to TRBJ2-1, with TRBD2 matching over 9 bases. CDR1 and CDR2 (germline): MNHEY, SVGAGI. This CDR3 has 14 residues. V was pared by 7 bases and J by 5 bases, with 6 bases of the junction left unmatched. The CDR3 reads CASISLAGNNEQFF. The CDR3, as DNA: TGTGCCAGCATTTCGCTAGCGGGAAACAATGAGCAGTTCTTC.

Turning to this clone: This same CDR3 is encoded by further DNA sequences in the sample. V is TRBV19 and J is TRBJ2-7; the match to TRBD1 covers 10 bases. Losses at the gene ends were 5 bases for V and 3 bases for J; bases not matched to a gene: 1. CDR1 and CDR2 from the germline V gene are LNHDA and SQIVND (reference sequence). This CDR3 contains 13 residues. Here the CDR3 DNA reads TGTGCCAGTAGTCGGGACAGGGGCTACGAGCAGTACTTC. Its translation: CASSRDRGYEQYF.

This clone showed up just a few times. DNA of the CDR3: TGTGCCACTAAGGACAGGGGCGGGGTGGACACTGAAGCTTTCTTT. Protein: CATKDRGGVDTEAFF. The chain carries TRBV25-1 and TRBJ1-1; TRBD1 matches 9 bases. Germline V CDR1 and CDR2: MGHDK, SYGVNS. Trimming at V came to 10 bases and at J to 3 bases, leaving 12 bases not matched to a gene. The CDR3 spans 15 residues.

The chain is built from TRBV2 and TRBJ2-5; 8 bases match TRBD2. CDR1 SNHLY and CDR2 FYNNEI come from the germline V gene. J gave up 5 bases and V 4 bases, and 6 bases lay outside the gene matches. There are 14 residues in the CDR3. Here the CDR3 reads CASSGAGGGETQYF. Here the CDR3 DNA reads TGTGCCAGCAGTGGGGCGGGAGGCGGGGAGACCCAGTACTTC.

This clone was detected once. Other DNA sequences in the sample encode the same CDR3. The chain carries TRBV28 and TRBJ1-5; D gene unclear. CDR3 length: 12 residues. The germline CDR1 and CDR2 sequences are MDHEN and SYDVKM. With 4 bases removed from V and 5 bases from J, the gap between germline ends came to 6 bases. The CDR3 loop reads CASSSGDQPQHF. DNA of the CDR3: TGTGCCAGCAGTTCGGGTGATCAGCCCCAGCATTTT.

A remark on this clone: Germline is not matched at one junction end, which may reflect a read error. The same CDR3 is also encoded by other DNA sequences in this sample. The DNA for the CDR3 is TGTTCCAGCAGCTTAGGAGGGGGCACTGAAGCTTTCTTT. This gives the protein CSSSLGGGTEAFF. The chain uses TRBV7-9 and TRBJ1-1, with D possibly TRBD1 on 6 matching bases. Germline lookup yields CDR1 SEHNR and CDR2 FQNEAQ (reference sequence). The CDR3 runs 13 residues.

The CDR3 protein is CASSGRSGDYNEQFF. In DNA, the CDR3 is TGTGCCAGTAGTGGACGGTCGGGGGACTACAATGAGCAGTTCTTC. The chain combines TRBV19 with TRBJ2-1, with D possibly matching TRBD2 (6 bases). The CDR3 extends over 15 amino acids. Trimming left V 5 bases short and J 3 bases short, with 14 bases between. Germline CDR1 LNHDA, CDR2 SQIVND (reference sequence).

The chain has TRBV27 and TRBJ2-5; no reliable D call. Germline V gene data show CDR1 as MNHEY and CDR2 as SMNVEV (reference sequence). This CDR3 is 14 amino acids long. Between the trimmed V and J ends, which lost 2 bases and 2 bases, there was a span of 9 bases. CDR3 sequence (DNA): TGTGCCAGCAGTTTAGAACCGAGACAAGAGACCCAGTACTTC. Translation: CASSLEPRQETQYF.

The rearrangement joins TRBV5-4 to TRBJ2-7, with TRBD2 identical over 9 bases. After removal of 2 bases from V and 5 bases from J, the junction contained 5 bases not matched to a gene. Per germline, CDR1 SGHNT and CDR2 YYREEE (reference sequence). This CDR3 comprises 14 residues. CDR3 coding DNA: TGTGCCAGCAGCTTTGCGGGAGGGCCCCACGAGCAGTACTTC. Its translation: CASSFAGGPHEQYF.

The J gene is TRBJ2-3, the V gene TRBV10-1, with D perhaps matching TRBD2 (6 bases). The V end was cut by 3 bases, the J end by 3 bases, with 13 bases between. Germline values: CDR1 WNHNN, CDR2 SYGVQD (reference sequence). The CDR3 is 15 amino acids. The CDR3 bases are TGCGCCAGCAGTGATGCCCCACTAGCAACAGATACGCAGTATTTT. Translation gives CASSDAPLATDTQYF.

V gene TRBV28 combines with J gene TRBJ2-3; tentatively, D is TRBD2 (6 bases). The V end lost 3 bases, the J end lost 5 bases, and 9 bases lay between the germline ends. This CDR3 spans 13 amino acids. Germline CDR1 and CDR2: MDHEN and SYDVKM. Written as DNA, the CDR3 is TGTGCCAGCAGTTTTCGGAGGGTAGATACGCAGTATTTT. This codes for CASSFRRVDTQYF.

The chain has TRBV27 and TRBJ2-1, with 9 nucleotides matching TRBD2. Trimming took 0 bases from V and 2 from J; bases not matched to a gene: 2. Looked up from germline, CDR1 is MNHEY and CDR2 is SMNVEV (reference sequence). The CDR3 is made up of 16 amino acids. The CDR3 protein is CASSLSGGRAYNEQFF. CDR3 nucleotide sequence: TGTGCCAGCAGTTTATCGGGCGGGAGGGCCTACAATGAGCAGTTCTTC.

The chain is built from TRBV6-5 and TRBJ1-4; 8 bases fit TRBD1. With V trimmed by 5 bases and J by 7 bases, 6 bases remained unmatched. Germline V CDR1 and CDR2: MNHEY, SVGAGI. The CDR3 loop spans 14 amino acids. The CDR3 spells CASSEGQGFEKLFF. CDR3 bases: TGTGCCAGCAGTGAAGGACAGGGTTTTGAAAAACTGTTTTTT.

A note on this clone: This sample includes further DNA sequences coding for the same CDR3. The chain couples TRBV19 to TRBJ1-5; 7 nucleotides match TRBD1. CDR3 size: 15 residues. Per germline, CDR1 LNHDA and CDR2 SQIVND (reference sequence). The J segment lost 10 bases and the V segment lost 4 bases, leaving 13 bases of the junction unmatched. The CDR3 protein is CASSNGDRLRGPQHF. As DNA, the CDR3 is TGTGCCAGTAGTAATGGGGACAGACTTAGGGGACCCCAGCATTTT.

CDR3 coding DNA: TGTGCCAGTGGGCCGAGTGGCGGGAGTATCGGCCGCGAGCAGTACTTC. This gives the protein CASGPSGGSIGREQYF. J is TRBJ2-7 and V is TRBV19, with 7 bases that match TRBD2. Losses at the gene ends were 8 bases for V and 6 bases for J; bases not matched to a gene: 19. This CDR3 is 16 amino acids long. Germline loops: CDR1 LNHDA, CDR2 SQIVND (reference sequence).

The chain couples TRBV29-1 to TRBJ2-1; D perhaps matches TRBD2 (6 bases). Germline V gives CDR1 SQVTM, CDR2 ANQGSEA. The length of the CDR3 is 13 residues. The V gene lost 5 bases and the J gene lost 0 bases, with 8 bases spanning the gap. The CDR3 nucleotides are TGCAGCGTTCGAGCGGGCTCCTACAATGAGCAGTTCTTC. Protein product: CSVRAGSYNEQFF.

This clone was seen more than once but under ten times. This chain uses TRBV6-5 with TRBJ2-2, with D unresolved. Germline values: CDR1 MNHEY, CDR2 SVGAGI. There are 16 residues in the CDR3. The V end lost 1 base, the J end lost 2 bases, and 11 bases lay between the germline ends. CDR3 in amino acids: CASSYLPTANTGELFF. The CDR3 DNA reads as TGTGCCAGCAGTTACTTACCGACTGCAAACACCGGGGAGCTGTTTTTT.

This rearrangement joins TRBV9 to TRBJ1-4, with 9 bases fitting TRBD1. With 3 bases clipped from V and 8 bases from J, the junction kept 5 bases outside the gene matches. The CDR3 extends over 14 amino acids. Germline V gene lookup returns CDR1 SGDLS and CDR2 YYNGEE. The CDR3 sequence: CASSEGQGGEKLFF. Written as DNA, the CDR3 is TGTGCCAGCAGCGAGGGACAGGGCGGGGAAAAACTGTTTTTT. The full variable domain, with the rest looked up from reference TRBV9 and TRBJ1-4, is DSGVTQTPKHLITATGQRVTLRCSPRSGDLSVYWYQQSLDQGLQFLIQYYNGEERAKGNILERFSAQQFPDLHSELNLSSLELGDSALYFCASSEGQGGEKLFFGSGTQLSVL.

The chain uses TRBV18 and TRBJ2-7; D is undetermined. Trimming cost V 1 base and J 0 bases, with 7 bases left between them. The CDR3 has 14 amino acids. The germline V gene encodes CDR1 KGHSH and CDR2 LQKENI. The CDR3 region is CASSPLPVSYEQYF. The DNA for the CDR3 is TGTGCCAGCTCACCACTTCCGGTCTCCTACGAGCAGTACTTC.